The next 28 T cell receptor beta chains were all read from a single sample in a study of OX40 agonist ivuxolimab in advanced cancers. The protocol was immunoSEQ multiplex PCR, while the TCRdb copy is restricted to in-frame clones and leaves out a portion. The sample has fewer than 100,000 clones, 89% seen once. This specimen was CD4+ or CD8+ T cells sorted from blood, taken in a trial of the OX40 agonist ivuxolimab. The source of these receptors is an adult with an advanced solid tumor such as melanoma, head and neck, liver or kidney cancer.

This clone was seen a handful of times. V usage is TRBV2 and J usage is TRBJ2-5; weak D call: TRBD2 (5 bases). Germline loops: CDR1 SNHLY, CDR2 FYNNEI. V shed 2 bases and J shed 7 bases, with 17 bases lying between them. The CDR3 spans 15 residues. Here the CDR3 DNA reads TGTGCCAGCAGTGAAAGGTCCCTACCCCGGGGGACCCAGTACTTC. This gives the protein CASSERSLPRGTQYF.

The chain uses TRBV30 and TRBJ1-1, with 7 bases aligning to TRBD1. The V segment lost 4 bases and the J segment 0 bases; nucleotides outside the gene matches: 2. The CDR3 extends over 13 amino acids. Germline V gene lookup returns CDR1 GTSNPN and CDR2 SVGIG (reference sequence). The CDR3 coding sequence is TGTGCCTGGATACAGGGGATGAACACTGAAGCTTTCTTT. Translating gives CAWIQGMNTEAFF.

This clone turned up a few times. This chain joins TRBV19 and TRBJ2-7; D is possibly TRBD1 or TRBD2 (5 bases each). This CDR3 region has 14 residues. Germline CDR1 is LNHDA and CDR2 is SQIVND (reference sequence). Trimming cost V 2 bases and J 4 bases, with 12 bases left between them. CDR3 sequence: CASSINGAGYEQYF. The CDR3 nucleotides read TGTGCCAGTAGTATAAACGGGGCCGGTTACGAGCAGTACTTC.

This clone was counted once. V and J are TRBV30 and TRBJ1-5; TRBD1 matches 7 bases. The CDR3 has 15 amino acids. Losses at the gene ends were 1 base for V and 1 base for J; bases not matched to a gene: 4. Germline V gene lookup returns CDR1 GTSNPN and CDR2 SVGIG (reference sequence). The CDR3 protein is CAWSGNRGSNQPQHF. CDR3 DNA: TGTGCCTGGAGTGGCAACAGGGGAAGCAATCAGCCCCAGCATTTT.

This clone is a singleton in its sample. This sequence joins TRBV9 and TRBJ2-5, with 12 bases aligning to TRBD2. CDR1 and CDR2 from the germline V gene are SGDLS and YYNGEE. Trimming took 0 bases from V and 1 from J; bases not matched to a gene: 4. The CDR3 loop spans 17 amino acids. For the CDR3, the DNA is TGTGCCAGCAGCGTAGCCTTGACTAGCGGGGGCCAAGAGACCCAGTACTTC. Protein product: CASSVALTSGGQETQYF.

V usage is TRBV30 and J usage is TRBJ1-1, with D uncertain. Germline CDR1 reads GTSNPN; CDR2 reads SVGIG (reference sequence). This CDR3 is built from 13 residues. V lost 2 bases, J lost 2 bases, and 9 bases lay in between. Here the CDR3 reads CAWSYFTNTEAFF. The CDR3 nucleotides are TGTGCCTGGAGTTATTTCACAAACACTGAAGCTTTCTTT.

J is TRBJ1-2 and V is TRBV5-6; 10 bases agree with TRBD1. The CDR3 is made up of 13 amino acids. Germline V gives CDR1 SGHDT, CDR2 YYEEEE. The J segment lost 6 bases and the V segment lost 4 bases, leaving 3 bases of the junction unmatched. The CDR3 loop reads CASSTGTGDGYTF. The CDR3 DNA sequence: TGTGCCAGCAGCACCGGGACAGGGGATGGCTACACCTTC.

The genes are TRBV29-1 and TRBJ2-1; D tentatively reads TRBD1 or TRBD2 (5 bases each). In germline, CDR1 is SQVTM, CDR2 ANQGSEA. The CDR3 length is 12 residues. Trimming shortened V by 3 bases and J by 8 bases, and 11 bases separated the two germline ends. The CDR3 coding sequence is TGCAGCGTTGATGATCGGGGCGATGAGCAGTTCTTC. Residues: CSVDDRGDEQFF.

As regards this clone: The germline gene is not matched at one end of the junction; a read error may be the cause. Written as DNA, the CDR3 is TGTGCCAGCAGTTACGGTGGGGGGGCTTTTTTT. This codes for CASSYGGGAFF. This rearrangement joins TRBV6-5 to TRBJ2-3; weak D call: TRBD2 (7 bases). The CDR3 has 11 residues. The germline V gene encodes CDR1 MNHEY and CDR2 SVGAGI.

CDR3 in amino acids: CASSLGAVGFSGANVLTF. CDR3 coding DNA: TGTGCCAGCAGCTTGGGGGCAGTTGGGTTCTCTGGGGCCAACGTCCTGACTTTC. The V and J genes are TRBV5-4 and TRBJ2-6; D not certain. Germline CDR1 reads SGHNT; CDR2 reads YYREEE (reference sequence). V shed 0 bases and J shed 0 bases, with 13 bases lying between them. The CDR3 is made up of 18 amino acids.

V usage is TRBV28 and J usage is TRBJ2-7; TRBD1 is a possible D gene (5 bases). V shed 6 bases and J shed 6 bases, with 15 bases lying between them. This CDR3 is 13 amino acids long. Germline CDR1 MDHEN, CDR2 SYDVKM. CDR3 sequence (DNA): TGTGCCAGCAGGAACCTCAGGGTTGGCGAGCAGTACTTC. This gives the protein CASRNLRVGEQYF. Together with reference TRBV28 and TRBJ2-7, the CDR3 gives the full variable domain: DVKVTQSSRYLVKRTGEKVFLECVQDMDHENMFWYRQDPGLGLRLIYFSYDVKMKEKGDIPEGYSVSREKKERFSLILESASTNQTSMYLCASRNLRVGEQYFGPGTRLTVT.

V and J are TRBV11-1 and TRBJ2-7; either TRBD1 or TRBD2 may fit D (5 bases each). Germline V CDR1 and CDR2: SGHAT, FQDESV (reference sequence). The ends were cut back, 3 bases at V and 2 bases at J, with 8 bases in the middle. This CDR3 has 13 amino acids. CDR3 bases: TGTGCCAGCAGCTTGGGGGTAACCTACGAGCAGTACTTC. Amino acid sequence: CASSLGVTYEQYF. Using reference TRBV11-1 and TRBJ2-7 for the parts outside the CDR3, the full variable domain is EAEVAQSPRYKITEKSQAVAFWCDPISGHATLYWYRQILGQGPELLVQFQDESVVDDSQLPKDRFSAERLKGVDSTLKIQPAELGDSAMYLCASSLGVTYEQYFGPGTRLTVT.

The chain has TRBV11-2 and TRBJ1-2, with D unresolved. The length of the CDR3 is 13 residues. V lost 2 bases and J 2 bases, leaving 6 bases between the germline ends. CDR1 is SGHAT and CDR2 is FQNNGV in the germline V gene. CDR3 sequence: CASSLSGNYGYTF. CDR3 bases: TGTGCCAGCAGCTTATCTGGAAACTATGGCTACACCTTC.

This clone was counted once. This sequence joins TRBV7-9 and TRBJ1-2; no definite D call. The CDR3 covers 16 residues. Germline assignment: CDR1 SEHNR and CDR2 FQNEAQ (reference sequence). V was pared by 5 bases and J by 8 bases, with 24 bases between. The CDR3 bases are TGTGCCAGCAGCCTAAACCTTCTTCCGGCCGGCGGGGGCTACACCTTC. Protein: CASSLNLLPAGGGYTF.

The rearrangement joins TRBV7-9 to TRBJ1-1; 7 bases match TRBD1. Germline CDR1 and CDR2: SEHNR and FQNEAQ (reference sequence). V lost 5 bases and J lost 4; bases outside the gene matches: 4. The CDR3 has 13 residues. CDR3 nucleotides: TGTGCCAGCAGCCTAGGGGACAGCACTGAAGCTTTCTTT. This sequence encodes CASSLGDSTEAFF.

The chain is built from TRBV12-5 and TRBJ1-1, with a possible D match to TRBD1 (6 bases). V gave up 5 bases and J gave up 2 bases, with 15 bases separating them. This CDR3 region has 15 residues. Germline V gene lookup returns CDR1 LGHNT and CDR2 FRNRAP. For the CDR3, the DNA is TGTGCTAGTGGTCGCCAAACAGGGACCAACACTGAAGCTTTCTTT. Protein: CASGRQTGTNTEAFF.

The genes are TRBV18 and TRBJ2-3; a possible D gene is TRBD2 (6 bases). Per the germline V gene, CDR1 is KGHSH and CDR2 is LQKENI. Between the trimmed V and J ends, which lost 3 bases and 1 base, there was a span of 14 bases. CDR3 length equals 16 residues. CDR3 region: CASSPSRPGGTDTQYF. CDR3 nucleotides: TGTGCCAGCTCACCGTCCCGCCCGGGGGGCACAGATACGCAGTATTTT.

The CDR3 bases are TGTGCCAGTAGTATAGACAGGCATTACGAGCAGTACTTC. Protein product: CASSIDRHYEQYF. The rearrangement uses TRBV19 and TRBJ2-7; D is unclear. The ends were cut back, 0 bases at V and 4 bases at J, with 7 bases in the middle. The CDR3 is 13 residues long. Germline-derived CDR1 and CDR2 are LNHDA and SQIVND (reference sequence).

V is TRBV5-1 and J is TRBJ1-5; no clear D gene. V was cut by 0 bases and J by 0 bases, with 7 bases left in between. CDR3 size: 15 residues. Germline V gene data show CDR1 as SGHRS and CDR2 as YFSETQ. CDR3 sequence (DNA): TGCGCCAGCAGCTTGGGTGTTGGTAGCAATCAGCCCCAGCATTTT. Its protein is CASSLGVGSNQPQHF.

This clone came up once. The chain is built from TRBV7-8 and TRBJ2-7; TRBD1 agrees at 7 bases. The V gene end was trimmed by 5 bases and the J gene end by 2 bases; junction bases not matched to a gene: 9. Per the germline V gene, CDR1 is SGHVS and CDR2 is FQNEAQ. This CDR3 has 15 amino acids. The CDR3 DNA reads TGTGCCAGCAGCCTAGGACCCGACAGGGCCTACGAGCAGTACGTC. This encodes CASSLGPDRAYEQYV.

This clone showed up just a few times. The chain couples TRBV7-9 to TRBJ2-2; 7 positions agree with TRBD2. V dropped 5 bases and J dropped 2; count of bases not matched to a gene: 5. Germline CDR1 reads SEHNR; CDR2 reads FQNEAQ (reference sequence). This CDR3 region has 15 residues. CDR3 bases: TGTGCCAGCAGCCAACTAGCGAGAAACACCGGGGAGCTGTTTTTT. Its protein is CASSQLARNTGELFF.

The V and J genes are TRBV6-5 and TRBJ1-1; a weak D match, TRBD1 (5 bases). Deletions cut 6 bases from V and 7 bases from J, with 12 bases between. The CDR3 contains 12 residues. The germline CDR1 and CDR2 sequences are MNHEY and SVGAGI. CDR3 sequence reads: CASSGTLLEAFF. In nucleotides, the CDR3 is TGTGCCAGCAGCGGGACTTTGCTTGAAGCTTTCTTT.

V and J are TRBV9 and TRBJ1-1, with 7 bases lining up with TRBD1. V lost 4 bases to trimming and J lost 1 base; unmatched junction nucleotides: 4. Germline V gene data show CDR1 as SGDLS and CDR2 as YYNGEE. The CDR3 loop spans 14 amino acids. The CDR3 spells CASSWDSRNTEAFF. DNA for the CDR3: TGTGCCAGCAGCTGGGACAGTCGGAACACTGAAGCTTTCTTT.

This chain's CDR3 is CASEGHSYNEQFF. The CDR3 coding sequence is TGTGCCAGTGAGGGGCATTCGTACAATGAGCAGTTCTTC. This chain uses TRBV19 with TRBJ2-1; perhaps D is TRBD1 or TRBD2 (5 bases each). Trimming pared 8 bases from V and 4 bases from J, leaving 12 bases between. CDR3 length: 13 residues. CDR1 LNHDA and CDR2 SQIVND come from the germline V gene (reference sequence).

The chain combines TRBV6-4 with TRBJ1-6; TRBD1 is a possible D gene (5 bases). There are 13 residues in the CDR3. Trimming removed 7 bases from V and 11 bases from J, with 15 bases in between. Germline V gene sequence: CDR1 MRHNA, CDR2 SNTAGT. CDR3 sequence: CASMRRGGAPLHF. In DNA form, the CDR3 reads TGTGCCAGCATGCGGAGGGGAGGGGCACCCCTCCACTTT.

This chain joins TRBV27 and TRBJ1-2; no clear D gene. V lost 5 bases and J 7 bases, leaving 14 bases between the germline ends. This CDR3 is built from 13 residues. CDR1 is MNHEY, CDR2 SMNVEV, per germline (reference sequence). As DNA, the CDR3 is TGTGCCAGCAGTCTAGACCCCGGGATTGGCTACACCTTC. The encoded protein is CASSLDPGIGYTF.

The genes are TRBV2 and TRBJ2-3; 12 bases are shared with TRBD2. This CDR3 region has 15 residues. The junction had 5 bases not matched to a gene; V was cut back by 6 bases and J by 4 bases. Looked up from germline, CDR1 is SNHLY and CDR2 is FYNNEI. CDR3 loop: CASRLLAGGADTQYF. The CDR3 DNA reads TGTGCCAGCAGGCTGCTAGCGGGGGGGGCAGATACGCAGTATTTT.

The V call is TRBV28, the J call TRBJ1-2; a weak D match, TRBD1 (5 bases). This CDR3 has 11 residues. The V gene's germline CDR1 is MDHEN and CDR2 SYDVKM. V was shortened by 6 bases and J by 7 bases, with 9 bases between the two germline ends. The CDR3 region is CASRSGFGYTF. CDR3 sequence (DNA): TGTGCCAGCAGATCAGGGTTTGGCTACACCTTC.